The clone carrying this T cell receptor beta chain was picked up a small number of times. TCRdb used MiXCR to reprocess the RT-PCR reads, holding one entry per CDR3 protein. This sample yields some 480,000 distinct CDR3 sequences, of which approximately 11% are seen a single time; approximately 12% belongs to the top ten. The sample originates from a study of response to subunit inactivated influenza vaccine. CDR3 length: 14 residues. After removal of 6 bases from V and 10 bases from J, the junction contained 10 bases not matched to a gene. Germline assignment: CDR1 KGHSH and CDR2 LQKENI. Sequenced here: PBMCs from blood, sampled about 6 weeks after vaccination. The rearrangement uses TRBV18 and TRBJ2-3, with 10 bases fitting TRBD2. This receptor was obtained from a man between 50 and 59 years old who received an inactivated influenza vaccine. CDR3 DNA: TGTGCCAGCTCTCCAGGACTAGCGGCCACTTCGCAGTATTTT. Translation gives CASSPGLAATSQYF.